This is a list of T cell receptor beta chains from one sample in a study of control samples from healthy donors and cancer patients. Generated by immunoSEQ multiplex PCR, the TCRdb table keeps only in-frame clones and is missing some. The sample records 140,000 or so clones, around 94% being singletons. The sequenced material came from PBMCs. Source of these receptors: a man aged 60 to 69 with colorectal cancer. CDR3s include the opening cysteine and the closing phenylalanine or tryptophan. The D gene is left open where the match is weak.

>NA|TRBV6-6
CASSPPGVPISPYEQYF
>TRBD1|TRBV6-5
CASRTGTVNTEAFF
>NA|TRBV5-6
CASSLKGLSNQPQHF
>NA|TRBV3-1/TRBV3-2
CASSQVVHEQYF
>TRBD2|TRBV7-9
CASSPYSGEPSEQFF
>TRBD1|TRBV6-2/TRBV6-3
CASSFNVDRDGYGYTF
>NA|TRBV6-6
CASRGGGLNTEAFF
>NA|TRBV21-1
CASSKGAAGSYEQYF
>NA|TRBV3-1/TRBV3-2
CASSQVMDTQYF
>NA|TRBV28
CASSPTGPQHF
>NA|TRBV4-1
CASSQDSAYNEQFF
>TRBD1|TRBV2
CASSEYGTGNTGELFF
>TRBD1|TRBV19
CASSIPTLDRAYSNQPQHF
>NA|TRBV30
CAWSVGGSKNIQYF
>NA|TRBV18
CASSQRGDTEAFF
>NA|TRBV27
CASSLSGPPGELFF
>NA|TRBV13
CASSRTYEGTIYF
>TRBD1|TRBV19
CASSADRGDTGELFF